This TCR beta chain was profiled in a study of control samples from healthy donors and cancer patients. Only in-frame clones appear in the TCRdb table, and some are missing; sequencing was by immunoSEQ multiplex PCR. The table has approximately 86,000 clones, around nine tenths seen once. Germline lookup yields CDR1 WSHSY and CDR2 SAAADI. The V gene end was trimmed by 8 bases and the J gene end by 0 bases; junction bases not matched to a gene: 9. The CDR3 has 15 amino acids. The sample was blood. The clonotype comes from a man aged 25 to 40 in good health. V usage is TRBV10-2 and J usage is TRBJ2-7; 8 nucleotides align to TRBD2. The CDR3 region has the DNA TGCGCCAGCGGAAGAGCGGGGGTAGACTCCTACGAGCAGTACTTC. Translation: CASGRAGVDSYEQYF.